These 4 T cell receptor beta chains were all obtained from the same sample, sequenced in a study of shared clonotypes between healthy human individuals. The assay was immunoSEQ multiplex PCR, and TCRdb's table has in-frame clones only and misses some. The sample has roughly 550,000 clones, 95% to 96% seen once; the top ten hold about 0.11%. Positive CCR7 selection of CD45RO-negative cells yielded the naive CD8 cells, and terminally differentiated effector memory CD45RA+ cells were excluded. Input material: naive CD8+ T cells sorted from blood. Receptors were obtained from a woman in her thirties in good health.

The gene calls are TRBV2 and TRBJ1-2; D is possibly TRBD1 (5 bases). CDR1 and CDR2 from the germline V gene are SNHLY and FYNNEI. This CDR3 has 15 residues. The germline V and J ends were trimmed by 8 bases and 3 bases, with 19 bases remaining between them. CDR3 nucleotide sequence: TGTGCCAGCCCCTCGTTGTTGGGGACGGACTATGGCTACACCTTC. This gives the protein CASPSLLGTDYGYTF.

This clone was observed a handful of times. Other DNA sequences of this sample code for an identical CDR3. The chain is built from TRBV7-9 and TRBJ1-1; the D is unclear. From germline, CDR1 is SEHNR and CDR2 FQNEAQ (reference sequence). The CDR3 spans 11 residues. V shed 1 base and J shed 6 bases, with 3 bases lying between them. The CDR3 sequence: CASSLGSEAFF. Here the CDR3 DNA reads TGTGCCAGCAGCTTAGGCTCTGAAGCTTTCTTT.

This rearrangement joins TRBV9 to TRBJ2-7; a possible D gene is TRBD1 (5 bases). Trimming pared 0 bases from V and 2 bases from J, leaving 6 bases between. The CDR3 covers 13 residues. Per the germline V gene, CDR1 is SGDLS and CDR2 is YYNGEE. CDR3 in amino acids: CASSVGTTYEQYF. DNA for the CDR3: TGTGCCAGCAGCGTAGGGACAACCTACGAGCAGTACTTC.

The V and J genes are TRBV7-9 and TRBJ1-1; 7 nucleotides align to TRBD1. Per germline, CDR1 SEHNR and CDR2 FQNEAQ (reference sequence). V shed 8 bases and J 2 bases; nucleotides not matched to a gene: 8. This CDR3 has 14 residues. The CDR3 DNA follows: TGTGCCAGCTCTTCAGGGACAGCCAACACTGAAGCTTTCTTT. This translates into CASSSGTANTEAFF.